The clone carrying this T cell receptor (beta chain) was counted ten times or more. Its antigen is still unknown. TCRdb redid the calling of the PCR reads with MiXCR, one entry per CDR3 protein. The table has 50,000 to 65,000 distinct CDR3 sequences, roughly a quarter seen once. The data are from a study of molecular identifiers for immune sequencing clone quantification. Across the study: Replicates involved a five-way split of RNA from about 20,000 or 100,000 naive CD8 cells, with sequencing of four.

Study findings and constraints: Sizes of highly expanded clones could be underestimated through identical TCRs sharing a barcode.

Material: naive CD8+ T cells from blood, with Jurkat cell RNA spiked in. Subset given: FACS-sorted CD8+CD4-CCR7+CD45RA+ naive T cells. The sequence was obtained from a human donor in good health. Some libraries in this study had Jurkat cell RNA spiked in.

Here the CDR3 DNA reads TGTGCCAGCAGCCAAGAAGGGGGTTCAGATACGCAGTATTTT. It codes for CASSQEGGSDTQYF. The rearrangement links TRBV27 to TRBJ2-3, with a weak D call TRBD1 (6 bases). This CDR3 has 14 residues. Trimming took off 6 bases at V and 4 bases at J, with 14 bases between the two ends. Germline values: CDR1 MNHEY, CDR2 SMNVEV (reference sequence).